The 2 T cell receptor beta chains listed next were all sequenced from one sample in a study of T cells in Graves' hyperthyroidism and ophthalmopathy. It was RNA transcripts that yielded the amplified TCR beta CDR3 regions. The HTBI set primed first-round TCR CDR3 RT-PCR. TCRdb independently ran MiXCR on the multiplex PCR reads; one entry per CDR3 protein. The sample includes approximately 710,000 distinct CDR3 sequences, 17% of them seen just once. Sequenced material: blood. The origin of the receptors is a man aged 45 to 65 with Graves' hyperthyroidism.

The V call is TRBV12-3 or TRBV12-4, the J call TRBJ1-6; 10 bases align to TRBD1. The CDR3 spans 15 residues. Trimming removed 5 bases from V and 7 bases from J; junction bases left unmatched: 5. In DNA form, the CDR3 reads TGTGCCAGCAGTCGACAGGGGGCATTGAATTCACCCCTCCACTTT. The encoded protein is CASSRQGALNSPLHF.

This clonotype was picked up many times. The CDR3 reads CASSYGGRFSYEQYF. CDR3 sequence (DNA): TGTGCCAGCAGTTACGGCGGGAGGTTCTCCTACGAGCAGTACTTC. The chain carries TRBV6-2 or TRBV6-3 and TRBJ2-7, with 8 bases fitting TRBD2. V lost 2 bases, J lost 0 bases, and 3 bases stayed unmatched. Germline values: CDR1 MNHEY, CDR2 SVGEGT. The CDR3 runs to 15 residues.